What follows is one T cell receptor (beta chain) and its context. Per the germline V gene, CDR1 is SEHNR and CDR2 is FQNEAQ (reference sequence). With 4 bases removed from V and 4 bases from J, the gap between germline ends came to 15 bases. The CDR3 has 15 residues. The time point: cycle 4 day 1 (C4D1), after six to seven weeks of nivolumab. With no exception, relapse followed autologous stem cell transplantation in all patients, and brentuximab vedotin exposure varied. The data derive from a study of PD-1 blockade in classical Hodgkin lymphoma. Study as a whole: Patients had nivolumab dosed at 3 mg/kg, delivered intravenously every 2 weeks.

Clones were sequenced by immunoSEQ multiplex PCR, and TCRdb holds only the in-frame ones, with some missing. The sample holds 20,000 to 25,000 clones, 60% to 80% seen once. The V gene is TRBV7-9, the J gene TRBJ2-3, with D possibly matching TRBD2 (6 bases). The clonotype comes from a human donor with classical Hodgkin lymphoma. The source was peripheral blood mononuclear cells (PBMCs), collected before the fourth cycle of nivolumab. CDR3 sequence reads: CASSYYITGADTQYF. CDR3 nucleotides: TGTGCCAGCAGCTATTACATTACGGGGGCAGATACGCAGTATTTT.